The clone carrying this T cell receptor (beta chain) was seen more than once but under ten times. TCRdb fed the RT-PCR reads into MiXCR, producing one record per CDR3 protein. The sample includes 550,000 to 750,000 distinct CDR3 sequences, more than 13% seen only once; the top ten take roughly 3.6%. The CDR3 totals 13 residues. Between the trimmed V and J ends, which lost 1 base and 4 bases, there was a span of 7 bases. Germline assignment: CDR1 SEHNR and CDR2 FQNEAQ (reference sequence). The chain couples TRBV7-9 to TRBJ2-5; D is ambiguous. This TCR was sampled from a female donor in good health, serving as a healthy control. Sequencing input: memory CD4+ T cells from blood. The CDR3 loop is CASSLEDGETQYF. CDR3 in DNA: TGTGCCAGCAGCTTAGAAGACGGAGAGACCCAGTACTTC.